Below are 2 T cell receptor beta chains sequenced from a single sample in a study of a mutant IDH1 vaccine in newly diagnosed glioma (dated by TCRdb to the early 2020s). These receptors are not linked to any known antigen. The time point label here, explained by the study, means: week 11, during vaccination. Each vaccine dose was 300 ug of a 20-mer mutant IDH1 peptide in Montanide, given subcutaneously with topical imiquimod. Libraries were built with the immunoSEQ multiplex PCR assay. What TCRdb holds here is the immuneACCESS table cut down to in-frame rearrangements. Part of the clones is not present; checked against another copy, under half of the missing clones reflect an unresolved V gene, and the others are unexplained. The sample table lists about 25,000 clones, about 70% of them with a count of one. 9.5% to 12% of the sample belongs to the ten largest clones. Sequencing used peripheral blood mononuclear cells (PBMCs), obtained from a glioma patient whose treatment included an IDH1 peptide vaccine. The receptors shown here come from a man aged 18 to 29 with glioma. Some clones in this sample may be carry-over from other donors' samples.

V and J are TRBV9 and TRBJ2-1, with 13 bases identical to TRBD2. The CDR3 has 13 amino acids. Germline CDR1 is SGDLS and CDR2 is YYNGEE. Germline trimming cut 6 bases from V and 15 bases from J; bases unmatched to any gene: 9. This chain's CDR3 is CASTLGLAGPTFF. For the CDR3, the DNA is TGTGCCAGCACCCTGGGACTAGCGGGGCCAACGTTCTTC.

This sequence joins TRBV27 and TRBJ1-6; maybe TRBD1 (5 bases). The CDR3 runs 14 residues. V was cut by 3 bases and J by 10 bases, with 13 bases left in between. CDR1 MNHEY and CDR2 SMNVEV come from the germline V gene (reference sequence). The chain's CDR3 is CASSFGAPLSPLHF. DNA for the CDR3: TGTGCCAGCAGTTTCGGGGCCCCCCTCTCACCCCTCCACTTT.